This T cell receptor beta chain was sequenced in a study of response to subunit inactivated influenza vaccine. Study-level results: Each seasonal flu vaccination may recruit only limited new T cells, authors suggested.

Each CDR3 protein is one row after TCRdb ran MiXCR on the RT-PCR reads. This sample yields approximately 500,000 distinct CDR3 sequences, of which 13% are seen a single time; around 12% belongs to the top ten. Germline-derived CDR1 and CDR2 are SEHNR and FQNEAQ (reference sequence). The CDR3 consists of 15 residues. The V end was cut by 5 bases, the J end by 3 bases, with 16 bases between. To note about this clonotype: Its antigen is unknown.

This sequence originates from a man in his fifties or sixties who received an inactivated influenza vaccine. Specimen: PBMCs from blood, collected about 6 weeks after vaccination. This rearrangement joins TRBV7-9 to TRBJ1-2; D call uncertain. The CDR3 coding sequence is TGTGCCAGCAGCCCCGCCGGCGTGATGTACTATGGCTACACCTTC. Its translation: CASSPAGVMYYGYTF.